Each of the 28 T cell receptor beta chains below was sequenced from the same sample in a study of T cells in Graves' hyperthyroidism and ophthalmopathy. It was RNA transcripts that yielded the amplified TCR beta CDR3 regions. An initial round of RT-PCR targeting the TCR CDR3 relied on the HTBI primer set. One entry per CDR3 protein results from TCRdb running MiXCR on the multiplex PCR reads. The sample lists some 180,000 distinct CDR3 sequences; approximately 15% were seen once. Sequencing was done on a sample of blood. Source of these receptors: a woman in her 50s with Graves' hyperthyroidism.

The rearrangement links TRBV10-3 to TRBJ1-5; no clear D. This CDR3 has 13 amino acids. Trimming stripped 0 bases from V and 5 bases from J, with 5 bases between. Germline V gene data show CDR1 as ENHRY and CDR2 as SYGVKD. The CDR3 DNA follows: TGTGCCATCAGTGAGTCAATGGATCAGCCCCAGCATTTT. It specifies CAISESMDQPQHF.

This clonotype showed up many times. The genes are TRBV27 and TRBJ2-6; no definite D call. Trimming shortened V by 6 bases and J by 2 bases, and 8 bases separated the two germline ends. This CDR3 comprises 14 residues. CDR1 and CDR2 (germline): MNHEY, SMNVEV (reference sequence). CDR3 sequence: CASRSPAGANVLTF. CDR3 nucleotides: TGTGCCAGCAGGTCTCCAGCTGGGGCCAACGTCCTGACTTTC.

This clonotype was found many times. The chain employs TRBV7-9 and TRBJ2-1, with 11 bases identical to TRBD2. The CDR3 is 15 amino acids. Per the germline V gene, CDR1 is SEHNR and CDR2 is FQNEAQ (reference sequence). The V and J ends lost 2 bases and 6 bases, in that order; junction bases with no gene match: 3. CDR3 residues: CASSLLGTSGNEQFF. CDR3 coding DNA: TGTGCCAGCAGCTTACTAGGGACTAGCGGCAATGAGCAGTTCTTC.

V gene TRBV4-1 combines with J gene TRBJ2-7, with TRBD1 matching over 9 bases. Germline V gene lookup returns CDR1 MGHRA and CDR2 YSYEKL. The CDR3 contains 14 residues. Trimming took 4 bases from V and 5 from J; bases not matched to a gene: 6. CDR3 sequence reads: CASSLRDRVHEQYF. The CDR3 DNA reads as TGCGCCAGCAGCCTCCGGGACAGGGTCCACGAGCAGTACTTC.

In this sample, this clonotype turned up many times. The chain is built from TRBV29-1 and TRBJ2-7, with 8 positions matching TRBD2. The V and J ends lost 4 bases and 0 bases, in that order; junction bases with no gene match: 8. CDR3 length: 15 amino acids. CDR1 SQVTM and CDR2 ANQGSEA come from the germline V gene. The CDR3 coding sequence is TGCAGCGTTGCGGGGGGGGAAACGGCCTCCTACGAGCAGTACTTC. Translated: CSVAGGETASYEQYF.

This clonotype showed up many times. V gene TRBV7-2 combines with J gene TRBJ1-5; D is unclear. This CDR3 is built from 12 residues. Looked up from germline, CDR1 is SGHTA and CDR2 is FQGNSA. V lost 3 bases, J lost 2 bases, and 2 bases lay in between. CDR3 residues: CASSFRNQPQHF. The CDR3 DNA is TGTGCCAGCAGCTTTCGCAATCAGCCCCAGCATTTT.

This clonotype was seen at least ten times. V gene TRBV2 combines with J gene TRBJ1-5, with D perhaps TRBD1 (5 bases). The CDR3 is 15 residues long. CDR1 is SNHLY and CDR2 is FYNNEI in the germline V gene. The V and J ends lost 4 bases and 0 bases respectively, with 10 bases between them. The CDR3 region is CASSVRRGSNQPQHF. In DNA form, the CDR3 reads TGTGCCAGCAGTGTACGGAGGGGTAGCAATCAGCCCCAGCATTTT.

This clonotype has ten or more counts. The chain employs TRBV11-2 and TRBJ2-7; a weak D match, TRBD1 (5 bases). The CDR3 totals 14 residues. V dropped 1 base and J dropped 3 bases, with 10 bases sitting between them. Germline values: CDR1 SGHAT, CDR2 FQNNGV. CDR3 DNA: TGTGCCAGCAGCTTAGTAGCAGGGATCTACGAGCAGTACTTC. It specifies CASSLVAGIYEQYF.

This clonotype occurred many times. The chain is built from TRBV9 and TRBJ2-3; 8 nucleotides agree with TRBD2. The germline CDR1 and CDR2 sequences are SGDLS and YYNGEE. V trimming: 3 bases; J trimming: 7 bases; junction bases outside the gene matches: 4. The CDR3 consists of 13 residues. The CDR3 region is CASSERSGNTQYF. The CDR3 coding sequence is TGTGCCAGCAGCGAGCGTAGCGGGAATACGCAGTATTTT.

The table lists this clonotype with many counts. This rearrangement joins TRBV7-9 to TRBJ2-7, with a possible D match to TRBD1 (5 bases). Germline V CDR1 and CDR2: SEHNR, FQNEAQ (reference sequence). There are 15 residues in the CDR3. V was trimmed by 7 bases and J by 1 base, leaving 17 bases between them. CDR3 in DNA: TGTGCCAGCACCAAGGGGCAGAGTCCGTCCTACGAGCAGTACTTC. It codes for CASTKGQSPSYEQYF.

This clonotype was found many times. The CDR3 DNA is TGTGCCAGCAGTAGGGGCTATTCAAGCAATCAGCCCCAGCATTTT. This gives the protein CASSRGYSSNQPQHF. The chain carries TRBV12-3 or TRBV12-4 and TRBJ1-5; maybe TRBD1 (5 bases). V was shortened by 5 bases and J by 1 base, with 12 bases between the two germline ends. CDR3 length equals 15 residues.

In this sample, this clonotype turned up a few times. A read error may account for a junction end that differs from germline. The chain couples TRBV2 to TRBJ2-3; D not certain. Per germline, CDR1 SNHLY and CDR2 FYNNEI. This CDR3 is built from 14 residues. The DNA for the CDR3 is TGTACCAGCCGCAGGAGCCCTAGCACAGATACGCAGTATTTT. It yields the protein CTSRRSPSTDTQYF.

V gene TRBV2 combines with J gene TRBJ1-5; D gene ambiguous. Germline CDR1 SNHLY, CDR2 FYNNEI. This CDR3 is 14 amino acids long. Between the trimmed V and J ends, which lost 1 base and 6 bases, there was a span of 10 bases. CDR3 bases: TGTGCCAGCAGTGAAGAAGGGTCGGGTCAGCCCCAGCATTTT. This encodes CASSEEGSGQPQHF.

This clonotype was observed many times. The chain combines TRBV7-3 with TRBJ2-5, with 8 nucleotides matching TRBD2. The germline gives CDR1 SGHTA, CDR2 FQGTGA. This CDR3 contains 14 residues. The trim removed 3 bases at V and 5 bases at J, leaving 5 bases unmatched. CDR3 amino acids: CASSFGGALETQYF. CDR3 coding DNA: TGTGCCAGCAGCTTCGGGGGGGCACTCGAGACCCAGTACTTC.

This clonotype was found many times. J is TRBJ2-6 and V is TRBV6-5; 11 positions agree with TRBD1. This CDR3 spans 17 amino acids. Trimming removed 4 bases from V and 1 base from J; junction bases left unmatched: 3. Germline V lookup: CDR1 MNHEY, CDR2 SVGAGI. CDR3 sequence: CASSSDRGLSGANVLTF. The CDR3 DNA follows: TGTGCCAGCAGTTCGGACAGGGGGCTATCTGGGGCCAACGTCCTGACTTTC.

This clonotype was counted at least ten times. The chain employs TRBV2 and TRBJ1-3; TRBD1 aligns across 9 bases. The CDR3 extends over 15 amino acids. CDR1 and CDR2 from the germline V gene are SNHLY and FYNNEI. The J segment lost 2 bases and the V segment lost 8 bases, leaving 7 bases of the junction unmatched. CDR3 sequence: CASRSQGAAGNTIYF. In DNA, the CDR3 is TGTGCCAGCCGATCACAGGGGGCCGCTGGAAACACCATATATTTT.

This clonotype has ten or more counts. This chain connects TRBV5-1 to TRBJ1-2; 7 bases map to TRBD1. The V and J ends lost 4 bases and 1 base, in that order; junction bases with no gene match: 4. This CDR3 region has 14 residues. Germline-derived CDR1 and CDR2 are SGHRS and YFSETQ. For the CDR3, the DNA is TGCGCCAGCAGCCTCGGGACAGTTAACTATGGCTACACCTTC. Translating it yields CASSLGTVNYGYTF.

This clonotype was counted only a few times. The chain combines TRBV6-2 or TRBV6-3 with TRBJ1-2, with TRBD1 matching 9 bases. The V segment lost 6 bases and the J segment 4 bases; nucleotides outside the gene matches: 9. The CDR3 loop spans 15 amino acids. From germline, CDR1 is MNHEY and CDR2 SVGEGT. The CDR3 spells CASRYPGQGSYGYTF. The CDR3 DNA reads as TGTGCCAGCAGATATCCGGGACAGGGTAGCTATGGCTACACCTTC.

In its sample, this clonotype was seen many times. This chain connects TRBV6-1 to TRBJ2-3; D not resolved. Trimming cost V 7 bases and J 0 bases, with 11 bases left between them. The CDR3 extends over 14 amino acids. Germline V gives CDR1 MNHNS, CDR2 SASEGT. The CDR3 region is CASTAGPSTDTQYF. The CDR3 coding sequence is TGTGCCAGCACGGCCGGTCCTAGCACAGATACGCAGTATTTT.

This clonotype was recorded at least ten times. V and J are TRBV19 and TRBJ1-2, with D possibly matching TRBD1 (5 bases). The CDR3 loop spans 15 amino acids. Germline loops: CDR1 LNHDA, CDR2 SQIVND (reference sequence). Deletions cut 4 bases from V and 7 bases from J, with 19 bases between. For the CDR3, the DNA is TGTGCCAGTAGTACAGCAGGGTCCCCGGTAGCTGGCTACACCTTC. Its translation is CASSTAGSPVAGYTF.

The J gene is TRBJ2-2, the V gene TRBV2; D gene uncertain. The CDR3 has 15 residues. V was pared by 8 bases and J by 3 bases, with 16 bases between. The V gene's germline CDR1 is SNHLY and CDR2 FYNNEI. CDR3 nucleotide sequence: TGTGCCAGCGGGATCGATCCCCCCTACACCGGGGAGCTGTTTTTT. Its translation: CASGIDPPYTGELFF.

The CDR3 region has the DNA TGTGCCTGGAAGTTCATGCCAGGCTCGGGGCGTGGCTACACCTTC. As protein: CAWKFMPGSGRGYTF. V and J are TRBV30 and TRBJ1-2; a possible D gene is TRBD1 (5 bases). V was clipped by 4 bases and J by 7 bases, with 22 bases between them. Germline CDR1 GTSNPN, CDR2 SVGIG (reference sequence). The CDR3 extends over 15 amino acids.

This chain connects TRBV18 to TRBJ2-5; 9 nucleotides match TRBD1. The CDR3 length is 15 residues. V lost 4 bases and J lost 4; bases outside the gene matches: 7. In germline, CDR1 is KGHSH, CDR2 LQKENI. CDR3: CASSRGTGISETQYF. The CDR3 coding sequence is TGTGCCAGCTCACGGGGGACAGGGATCTCAGAGACCCAGTACTTC.

This clonotype was recorded many times. The chain links TRBV6-5 to TRBJ1-1, with 9 nucleotides matching TRBD1. Germline trimming cut 2 bases from V and 11 bases from J; bases unmatched to any gene: 9. This CDR3 is built from 14 residues. CDR1 and CDR2 (germline): MNHEY, SVGAGI. CDR3 residues: CASSYHPGQGRAFF. For the CDR3, the DNA is TGTGCCAGCAGTTACCATCCGGGACAGGGTAGGGCTTTCTTT.

The J gene is TRBJ2-1, the V gene TRBV18; D unclear. Germline V gene data show CDR1 as KGHSH and CDR2 as LQKENI. The CDR3 loop spans 14 amino acids. Trimming removed 0 bases at V and 5 bases at J, with 8 bases between. The CDR3, as DNA: TGTGCCAGCTCACCACCGGACCCAAACAATGAGCAGTTCTTC. Its translation is CASSPPDPNNEQFF. Full variable domain (outside the CDR3, taken from reference TRBV18 and TRBJ2-1): NAGVMQNPRHLVRRRGQEARLRCSPMKGHSHVYWYRQLPEEGLKFMVYLQKENIIDESGMPKERFSAEFPKEGPSILRIQQVVRGDSAAYFCASSPPDPNNEQFFGPGTRLTVL.

J is TRBJ1-5 and V is TRBV4-1; D is uncertain. The V end was cut by 1 base, the J end by 5 bases, with 12 bases between. From germline, CDR1 is MGHRA and CDR2 YSYEKL. The CDR3 is 15 amino acids. CDR3 residues: CASSQVESSDQPQHF. The DNA for the CDR3 is TGCGCCAGCAGCCAAGTAGAAAGTTCTGATCAGCCCCAGCATTTT.

This clonotype was picked up many times. The chain carries TRBV7-2 and TRBJ1-2, with 9 nucleotides matching TRBD1. The CDR3 has 13 amino acids. V shed 4 bases and J 3 bases; nucleotides not matched to a gene: 0. Germline V gene data show CDR1 as SGHTA and CDR2 as FQGNSA. The DNA of the CDR3 is TGTGCCAGCAGCTGGGACAGGGACTATGGCTACACCTTC. This encodes CASSWDRDYGYTF.

This clonotype was found many times. The rearrangement uses TRBV7-9 and TRBJ2-3, with D possibly being TRBD1 or TRBD2 (5 bases each). V was trimmed by 2 bases and J by 9 bases, leaving 12 bases between them. CDR3 length equals 13 residues. CDR1 SEHNR and CDR2 FQNEAQ come from the germline V gene (reference sequence). The CDR3 spells CASSLSGRVTQYF. The DNA for the CDR3 is TGTGCCAGCAGCTTAAGCGGCAGGGTCACGCAGTATTTT.